This T cell receptor (beta chain) comes out of a study of identical twins. Study-wide points: The abundant beta clonotypes from cord blood had fewer insertions, and memory repertoires had none of this. With beta out-of-frame sequences, excess sharing by twins was weaker.

Of note for this clonotype: Its antigen is not known.

CDR3 length equals 15 residues. J lost 9 bases, V lost 4 bases, and 7 bases had no gene match. The germline CDR1 and CDR2 sequences are SGHTA and FQGNSA. TCRdb re-derived calls from the 5' RACE reads in MiXCR, one entry per CDR3 protein. Among approximately 690,000 distinct CDR3 sequences, 6% to 6.5% were seen once, and the ten largest hold approximately 2%. The receptor was derived from a man aged 18-30 years in good health. The V gene is TRBV7-2, the J gene TRBJ2-1; 12 nucleotides align to TRBD2. The sample consisted of naive T cells sorted from blood. CDR3 sequence (DNA): TGTGCCAGCAGCTCTTTTAGGACTAGCGGGACTGAGCAGTTCTTC. Its protein is CASSSFRTSGTEQFF.